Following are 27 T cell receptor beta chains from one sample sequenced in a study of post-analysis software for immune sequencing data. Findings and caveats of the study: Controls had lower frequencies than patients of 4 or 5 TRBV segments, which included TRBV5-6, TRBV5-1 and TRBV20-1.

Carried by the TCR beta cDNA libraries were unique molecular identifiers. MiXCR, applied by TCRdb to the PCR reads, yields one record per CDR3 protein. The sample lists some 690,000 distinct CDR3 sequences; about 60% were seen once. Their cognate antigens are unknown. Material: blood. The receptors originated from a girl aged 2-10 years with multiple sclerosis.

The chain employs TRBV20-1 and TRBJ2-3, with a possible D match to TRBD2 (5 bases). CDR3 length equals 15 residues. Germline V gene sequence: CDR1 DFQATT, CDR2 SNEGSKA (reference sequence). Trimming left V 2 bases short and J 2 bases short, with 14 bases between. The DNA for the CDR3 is TGCAGTGCTAGAAGCGGCTCCCGGGTCACAGATACGCAGTATTTT. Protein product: CSARSGSRVTDTQYF.

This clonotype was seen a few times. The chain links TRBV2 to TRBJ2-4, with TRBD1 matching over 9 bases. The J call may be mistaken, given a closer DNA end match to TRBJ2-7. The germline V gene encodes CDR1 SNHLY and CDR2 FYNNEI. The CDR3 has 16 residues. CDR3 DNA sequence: TGTGCCAGCAGTCCCCTGAGGGGGACAGGGCGCTACGAGCAGTACTTC. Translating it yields CASSPLRGTGRYEQYF.

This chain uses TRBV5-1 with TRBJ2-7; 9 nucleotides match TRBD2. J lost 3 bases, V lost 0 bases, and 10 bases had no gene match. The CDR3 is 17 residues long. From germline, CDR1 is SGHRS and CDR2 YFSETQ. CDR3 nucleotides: TGCGCCAGCAGCTTGGTTTTGGCGGGAGGGCCGGGCTACGAGCAGTACTTC. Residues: CASSLVLAGGPGYEQYF.

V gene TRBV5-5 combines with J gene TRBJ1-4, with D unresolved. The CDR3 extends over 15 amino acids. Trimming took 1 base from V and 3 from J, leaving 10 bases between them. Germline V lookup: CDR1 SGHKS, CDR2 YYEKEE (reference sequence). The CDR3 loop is CASSLRGRANEKLFF. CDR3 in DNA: TGTGCCAGCAGCTTGAGAGGGCGGGCTAATGAAAAACTGTTTTTT.

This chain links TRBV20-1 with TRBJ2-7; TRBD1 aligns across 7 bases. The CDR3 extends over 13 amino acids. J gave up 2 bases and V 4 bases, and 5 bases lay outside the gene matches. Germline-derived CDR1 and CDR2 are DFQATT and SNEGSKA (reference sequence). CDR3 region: CSANQGDPYEQYF. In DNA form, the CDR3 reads TGCAGTGCTAATCAGGGGGACCCCTACGAGCAGTACTTC.

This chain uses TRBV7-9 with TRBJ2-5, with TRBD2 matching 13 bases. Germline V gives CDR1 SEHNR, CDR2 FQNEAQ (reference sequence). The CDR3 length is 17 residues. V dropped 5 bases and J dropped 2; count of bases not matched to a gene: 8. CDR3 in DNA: TGTGCCAGCAGCGAATTATCGGGACTAGCGGGGCAAGAGACCCAGTACTTC. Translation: CASSELSGLAGQETQYF.

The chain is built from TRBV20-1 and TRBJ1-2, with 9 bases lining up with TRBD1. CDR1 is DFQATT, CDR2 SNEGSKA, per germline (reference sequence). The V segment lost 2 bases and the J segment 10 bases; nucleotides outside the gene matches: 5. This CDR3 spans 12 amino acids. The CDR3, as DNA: TGCAGTGCTAGAAAAGGGACAGGGAACTACACCTTC. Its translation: CSARKGTGNYTF.

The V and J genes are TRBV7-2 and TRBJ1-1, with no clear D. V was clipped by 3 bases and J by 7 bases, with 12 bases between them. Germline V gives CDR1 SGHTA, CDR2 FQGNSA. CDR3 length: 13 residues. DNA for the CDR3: TGTGCCAGCAGCTTTATGCGAGGTTATGAAGCTTTCTTT. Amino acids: CASSFMRGYEAFF.

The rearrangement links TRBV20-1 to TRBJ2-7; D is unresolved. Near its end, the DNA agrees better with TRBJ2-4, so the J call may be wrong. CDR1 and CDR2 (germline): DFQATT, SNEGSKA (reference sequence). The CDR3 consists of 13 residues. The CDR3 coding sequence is TGCAGTGCTAGAGATTCGCCTTCAAACATTCAGTACTTC. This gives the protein CSARDSPSNIQYF.

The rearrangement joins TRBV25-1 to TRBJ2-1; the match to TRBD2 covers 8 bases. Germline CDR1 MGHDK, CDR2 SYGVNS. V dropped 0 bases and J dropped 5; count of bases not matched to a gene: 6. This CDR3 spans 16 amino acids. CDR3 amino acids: CASSEYKRRGDNEQFF. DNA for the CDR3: TGTGCCAGCAGTGAATATAAGAGGCGGGGGGACAATGAGCAGTTCTTC.

CDR3 in amino acids: CSATLRSGSFGEQFF. In DNA form, the CDR3 reads TGCAGTGCTACCCTCCGTAGCGGGAGTTTCGGTGAGCAGTTCTTC. The chain employs TRBV20-1 and TRBJ2-1; 9 nucleotides line up with TRBD2. V lost 4 bases and J lost 9; bases outside the gene matches: 13. Germline V gene lookup returns CDR1 DFQATT and CDR2 SNEGSKA (reference sequence). The CDR3 has 15 residues.

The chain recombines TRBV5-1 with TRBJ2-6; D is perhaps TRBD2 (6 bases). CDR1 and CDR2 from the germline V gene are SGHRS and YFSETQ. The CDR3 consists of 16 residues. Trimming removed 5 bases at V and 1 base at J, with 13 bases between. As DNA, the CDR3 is TGCGCCAGCAGAGTCTTGGGGGGATCTGGGGCCAACGTCCTGACTTTC. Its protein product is CASRVLGGSGANVLTF.

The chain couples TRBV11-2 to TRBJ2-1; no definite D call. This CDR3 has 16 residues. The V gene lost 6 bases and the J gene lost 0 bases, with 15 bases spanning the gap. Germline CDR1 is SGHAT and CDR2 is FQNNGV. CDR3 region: CASRLRPDSSYNEQFF. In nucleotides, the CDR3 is TGTGCCAGCAGGCTTAGACCCGATAGCTCCTACAATGAGCAGTTCTTC. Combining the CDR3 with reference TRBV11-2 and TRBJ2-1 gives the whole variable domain EAGVAQSPRYKIIEKRQSVAFWCNPISGHATLYWYQQILGQGPKLLIQFQNNGVVDDSQLPKDRFSAERLKGVDSTLKIQPAKLEDSAVYLCASRLRPDSSYNEQFFGPGTRLTVL.

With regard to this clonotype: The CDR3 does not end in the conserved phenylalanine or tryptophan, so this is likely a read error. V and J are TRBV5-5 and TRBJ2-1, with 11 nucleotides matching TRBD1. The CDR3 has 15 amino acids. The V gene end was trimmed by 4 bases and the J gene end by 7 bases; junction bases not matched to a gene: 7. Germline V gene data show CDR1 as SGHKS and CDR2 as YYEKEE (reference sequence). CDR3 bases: TGTGCCAGCAGCAATTGGGACAGGGGGTGGAATGAGCAGTTCGTC. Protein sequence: CASSNWDRGWNEQFV.

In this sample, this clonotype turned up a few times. The DNA for the CDR3 is TGTGCCACCAGTGGGGACAGAGGCACAGATACGCAGTATTTT. It translates to CATSGDRGTDTQYF. The genes are TRBV24-1 and TRBJ2-3; 7 positions agree with TRBD1. V trimming: 5 bases; J trimming: 1 base; junction bases outside the gene matches: 2. CDR1 and CDR2 (germline): KGHDR, SFDVKD. CDR3 length equals 14 residues.

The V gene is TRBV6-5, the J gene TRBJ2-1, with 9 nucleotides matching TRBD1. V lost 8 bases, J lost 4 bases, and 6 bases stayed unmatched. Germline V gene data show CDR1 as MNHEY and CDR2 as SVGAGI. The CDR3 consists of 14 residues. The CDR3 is CASRGQGGYNEQFF. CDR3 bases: TGTGCCAGCCGGGGACAGGGAGGATACAATGAGCAGTTCTTC.

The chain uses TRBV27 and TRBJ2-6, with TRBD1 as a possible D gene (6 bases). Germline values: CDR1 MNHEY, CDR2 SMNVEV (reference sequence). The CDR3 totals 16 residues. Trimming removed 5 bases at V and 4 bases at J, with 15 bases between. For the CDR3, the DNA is TGTGCCAGCAGTATACAGGGTGTTACGGGGGCCAACGTCCTGACTTTC. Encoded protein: CASSIQGVTGANVLTF.

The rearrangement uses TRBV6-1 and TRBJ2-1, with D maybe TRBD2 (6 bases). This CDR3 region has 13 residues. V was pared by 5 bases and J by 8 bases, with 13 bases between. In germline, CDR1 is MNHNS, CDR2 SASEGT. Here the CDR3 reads CASSQEGIDEQFF. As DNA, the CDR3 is TGTGCCAGCAGTCAGGAGGGCATCGATGAGCAGTTCTTC.

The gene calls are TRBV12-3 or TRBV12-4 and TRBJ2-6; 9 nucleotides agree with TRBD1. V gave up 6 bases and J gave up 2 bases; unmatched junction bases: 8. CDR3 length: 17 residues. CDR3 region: CASSLGQGKTGANVLTF. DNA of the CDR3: TGTGCCAGCAGCCTGGGACAGGGTAAAACTGGGGCCAACGTCCTGACTTTC.

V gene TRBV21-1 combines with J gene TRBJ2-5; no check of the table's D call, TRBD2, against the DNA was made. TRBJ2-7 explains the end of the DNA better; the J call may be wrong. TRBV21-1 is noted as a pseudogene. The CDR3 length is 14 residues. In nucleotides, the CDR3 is TGTGCCAGCAGCAACTCTAGCGGGAGATCCGAGCAGTACTTC. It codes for CASSNSSGRSEQYF.

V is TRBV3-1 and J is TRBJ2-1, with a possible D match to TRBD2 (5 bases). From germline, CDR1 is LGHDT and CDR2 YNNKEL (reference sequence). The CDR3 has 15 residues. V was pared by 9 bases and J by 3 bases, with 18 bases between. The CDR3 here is CASGKGLEIYNEQFF. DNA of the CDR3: TGTGCCAGTGGAAAAGGACTGGAAATCTACAATGAGCAGTTCTTC.

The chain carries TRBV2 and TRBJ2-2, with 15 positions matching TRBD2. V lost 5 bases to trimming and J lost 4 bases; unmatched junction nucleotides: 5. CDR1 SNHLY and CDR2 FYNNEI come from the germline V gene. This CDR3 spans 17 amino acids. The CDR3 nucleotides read TGTGCCAGCAGTTCGGGACTAGCGGGGGGAACCACCGGGGAGCTGTTTTTT. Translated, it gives CASSSGLAGGTTGELFF.

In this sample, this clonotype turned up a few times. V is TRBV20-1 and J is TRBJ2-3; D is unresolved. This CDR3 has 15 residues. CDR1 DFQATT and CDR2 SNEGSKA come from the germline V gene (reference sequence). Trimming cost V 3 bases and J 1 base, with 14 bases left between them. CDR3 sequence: CSASLGTEGTDTQYF. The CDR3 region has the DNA TGCAGTGCTAGCCTAGGCACAGAGGGCACAGATACGCAGTATTTT.

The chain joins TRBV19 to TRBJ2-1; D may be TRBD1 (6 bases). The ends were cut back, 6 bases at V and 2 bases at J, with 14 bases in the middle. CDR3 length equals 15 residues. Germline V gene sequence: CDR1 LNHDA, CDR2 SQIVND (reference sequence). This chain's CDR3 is CASRAQGGTYNEQFF. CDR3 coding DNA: TGTGCCAGTAGGGCGCAAGGGGGAACCTACAATGAGCAGTTCTTC.

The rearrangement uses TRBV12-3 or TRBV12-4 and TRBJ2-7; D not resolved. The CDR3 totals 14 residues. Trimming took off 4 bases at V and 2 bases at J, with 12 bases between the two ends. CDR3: CASSSPANPYEQYF. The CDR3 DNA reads TGTGCCAGCAGTTCGCCAGCTAACCCCTACGAGCAGTACTTC.

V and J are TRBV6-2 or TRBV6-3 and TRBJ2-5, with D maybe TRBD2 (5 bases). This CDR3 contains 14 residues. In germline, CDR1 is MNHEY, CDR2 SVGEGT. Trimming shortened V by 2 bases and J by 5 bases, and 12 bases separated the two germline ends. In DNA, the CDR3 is TGTGCCAGCAGTTACCTACTAGAGGGCGAGACCCAGTACTTC. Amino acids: CASSYLLEGETQYF.

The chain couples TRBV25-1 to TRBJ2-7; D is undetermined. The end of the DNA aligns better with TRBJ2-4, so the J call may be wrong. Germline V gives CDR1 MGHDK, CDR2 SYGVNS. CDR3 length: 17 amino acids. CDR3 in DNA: TGTGCCAGCAGTCCACGCCAACAGTTCCTAGCCAAAAACATTCAGTACTTC. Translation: CASSPRQQFLAKNIQYF.